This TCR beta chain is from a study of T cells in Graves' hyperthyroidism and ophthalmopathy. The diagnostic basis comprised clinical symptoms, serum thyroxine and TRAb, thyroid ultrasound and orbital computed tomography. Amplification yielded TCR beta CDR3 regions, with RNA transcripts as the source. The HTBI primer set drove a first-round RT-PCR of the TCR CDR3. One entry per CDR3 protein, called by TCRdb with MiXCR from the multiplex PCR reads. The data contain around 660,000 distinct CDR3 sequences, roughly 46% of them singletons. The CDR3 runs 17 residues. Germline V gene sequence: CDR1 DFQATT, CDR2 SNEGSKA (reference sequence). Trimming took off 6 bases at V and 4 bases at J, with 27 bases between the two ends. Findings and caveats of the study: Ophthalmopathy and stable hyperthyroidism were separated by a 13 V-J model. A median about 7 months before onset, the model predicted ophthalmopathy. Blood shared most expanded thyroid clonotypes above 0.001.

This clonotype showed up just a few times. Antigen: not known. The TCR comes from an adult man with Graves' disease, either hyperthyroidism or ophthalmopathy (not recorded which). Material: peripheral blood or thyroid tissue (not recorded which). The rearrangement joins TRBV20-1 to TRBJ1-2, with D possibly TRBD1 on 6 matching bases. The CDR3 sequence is CSAPAGTRSLTFYGYTF. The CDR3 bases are TGCAGTGCGCCAGCCGGGACACGGAGCCTAACTTTCTATGGCTACACCTTC.